This T cell receptor beta chain derives from a study of response to subunit inactivated influenza vaccine. Study results and limitations: Each seasonal flu vaccination may recruit only limited new T cells, authors suggested.

Germline V lookup: CDR1 DFQATT, CDR2 SNEGSKA (reference sequence). V lost 0 bases, J lost 3 bases, and 5 bases lay in between. This CDR3 has 12 residues. This clonotype was observed a handful of times. Its specificity is unknown. TCRdb passed the RT-PCR reads through MiXCR, listing each CDR3 protein once. This sample carries some 500,000 distinct CDR3 sequences, approximately 16% of them seen once, and the ten largest clones take approximately 3%. This TCR was sampled from a man between 45 and 75 years old who received an inactivated influenza vaccine. The rearrangement links TRBV20-1 to TRBJ2-5; D remains ambiguous. The sequences come from CD4+ T cells sorted from PBMCs, collected about 23 months after vaccination. The CDR3 loop is CSARDGEETQYF. CDR3 sequence (DNA): TGCAGTGCTAGAGATGGGGAAGAGACCCAGTACTTC.